This TCR beta chain was retrieved from a study of cytomegalovirus exposure and HLA in healthy donors (dated by TCRdb to the late 2010s). Some background on the complete study: An earlier analysis of some 500 of the donors reported approximately 300 Gb of sequence data and 100 million to 130 million unique TCR beta sequences from roughly 200 million T cells. Among the roughly 400 genotyped donors, around 81% belonged to the genetic ancestry cluster associated with self-reported Caucasian donors. Across approximately 420 genotyped donors of the cohort, an average of about 240,000 unique TCR beta nucleotide sequences per donor were sequenced, and roughly 20% of those sequences were non-productive. A few DR-DQ haplotypes were treated as single units for association and clustering because of strong linkage in the cohort. An earlier analysis of 587 of the donors applied high-throughput TCR beta sequencing to assess whether each TCR beta V gene segment acted as functional or pseudogenic. Donor age, sex, ethnicity and CMV serostatus were compiled alongside the repertoire data. Rather than drawing on any new phenotypic data, the later analysis identified candidate immune exposures from TCR beta sequences and the way those sequences occurred across donors. A later genetic analysis used genome-wide SNP genotypes for about three fifths of the roughly 700 donors, treating that subset as a discovery cohort. The study aimed to test whether signatures of past pathogen exposure could be identified by cataloging public T cell receptors. All discovery cohort repertoires had been generated on a single sequencing platform. In addition to the first cohort of around 670 subjects, a separate validation cohort of 130 or so different subjects was used. Using immunosequencing, the study profiled T cell repertoires from roughly 650 subjects and related those repertoires to cytomegalovirus serostatus. An early release that covered around 590 HLA-typed donors contained approximately 290 gigabases of sequencing data and tens of millions of unique TCR sequences. Typing coverage varied by locus: about 629-640 donors for A, B, C, DRB1 and DQB1; under 550 for DQA1; approximately 570 for DPA1; roughly 450 for DPB1. To study patterns of TCR occurrence, a later analysis re-analyzed previously published TCR beta repertoires from 666 donors and added high-resolution HLA genotyping. The study combined high-throughput TCR immunosequencing, statistical association of individual TCRs with disease status, and machine learning to predict cytomegalovirus infection status. Both class I and class II loci were covered by HLA typing, at four-digit resolution. The study at large found these results: Several of the top co-occurrence clusters appeared to be linked to parvovirus B19, influenza, CMV and Epstein-Barr virus, according to a later analysis. Correlated functional status among segregating V segments might reflect linkage disequilibrium, but an unknown experimental factor could not be ruled out. In a later genetic analysis, a missense DCLRE1C variant was associated with V-gene and J-gene trimming of TCR beta chains, and the association was replicated in an independent cohort. The study gave a list of about 150 TCR beta chains associated with cytomegalovirus. The sequencing pipeline was judged likely to have produced a cluster of highly shared sequence variants as a technical artifact. Because HLA typing was missing for some donors at each locus, association tests included only the typed subset. The authors suggested that the approach could potentially be generalized to other disease states and immunological phenotypes. Roughly uniform sequencing depth across donors was assumed in presence/absence analyses, although this assumption may not hold. Most TCR sequences were observed very rarely across donors, whereas some public TCRs were present in many individuals. In a later genetic analysis, fewer N-insertions in productive TCRs were reported among donors in an Asian-associated ancestry cluster than the roughly 640-donor mean. A few of the identified cytomegalovirus-associated TCR beta chains were confirmed in vitro to be specific for cytomegalovirus antigens. A later analysis found that TCR association rates varied across HLA loci, with DRB1 alleles showing the most associated TCRs and HLA-C alleles the fewest. A later analysis associated 16,951 TCR beta sequences with specific HLA alleles at a false discovery rate of 0.05. A further reported finding was that TCR beta sequences accurately predicted the HLA-A and HLA-B alleles for most subjects in the first cohort. An earlier analysis of approximately 500 of the donors showed that most TCR beta V segments appeared in productive rearrangements either about 87% or about 30% of the time, which broadly matched IMGT annotations. CMV serostatus was the only immune exposure information available for the cohort. A later analysis found that most CMV-associated TCR beta chains appeared HLA-restricted, with HLA associations seemingly driven largely by CMV exposure. In both the original and validation cohorts, the classifier was reported to diagnose cytomegalovirus status with high specificity and sensitivity. The cohort was sequenced for TCR beta chains only, and without alpha or paired-chain data the features that could be detected were limited. The earlier analysis of approximately 560 of the donors excluded 15 to 20 rarely observed V segments, including chromosome 9 orphons, because counts were too low. When HLA alleles, especially DR and DQ, strongly co-occurred, attributing TCR associations to individual alleles was difficult. Compared with equally common non-associated chains, HLA-associated TCR beta chains in a later analysis were more clonally expanded and had lower generation probabilities. Because the 87-base-pair reads could not distinguish some IMGT-functional V segments, including TRBV6-2 and TRBV6-3, those segments were excluded.

The cohort was made up of several hundred healthy bone marrow donors. At the time of sampling, all cohort members were nominally healthy, though unrecorded immune exposures were likely present. The donor tested CMV seropositive and was one of the 289 seropositive cohort members. Each donor provided a peripheral blood sample, and peripheral blood mononuclear cells were used for TCR beta sequencing. The Qiagen DNeasy Blood Extraction Kit was used to extract genomic DNA from the blood cell samples. At the junction V is shortened by 5 bases and J by 13 bases, with 21 bases in between. Its CDR3 holds 14 amino acids, cysteine through phenylalanine. The CDR3 DNA has 42 bases and is translated from base 1. According to the germline V gene, CDR1 reads MGHRA and CDR2 reads YSYEKL. Libraries were constructed by the immunoSEQ multiplex PCR assay. For the multiplex PCR, a mixture combining 60 forward primers for TCR Vbeta segments and 13 reverse primers for TCR Jbeta segments was used. Amplification of the CDR3 region of rearranged TCR beta genes was performed with a multiplex PCR assay on genomic DNA. The amplified TCR beta libraries were sequenced on the Illumina HiSeq System as 87-base-pair reads. As for the original processing: Across the roughly 640 repertoires, a later analysis counted 60 million to 90 million unique TCR beta chains, around 10 million of which were shared by at least two donors. To remove PCR and sequencing errors, raw reads were error-corrected and collapsed into unique sequences using a nearest-neighbor algorithm that merged closely related sequences. V, D and J gene segments were assigned by aligning CDR3 sequences to IMGT reference sequences. For a sequence to be retained, a match of at least six nucleotides was required to both a V gene segment and a J gene segment. Rearrangements were classified as productive when the CDR3 lacked stop codons and remained in frame with V and J, and all other rearrangements were classified as non-productive. CDR3 was defined by IMGT convention, running from the second conserved V-encoded cysteine to the conserved J-encoded phenylalanine. Sequences without an unambiguous match to a single V gene segment were excluded from the earlier analysis of several hundred of the donors. In an earlier analysis of 587 of the donors, V segments were called functional above 56.7% productive rearrangements and were called segregating when the between-donor standard deviation exceeded 5%. A statistical classification framework was developed to diagnose cytomegalovirus status using the catalog of TCR beta chain sequences. V and J gene assignment, in a later analysis, came from comparing TCR nucleotide sequences with IMGT/GENE-DB human TR gene sequences. Using the TCRdist pipeline, a later analysis assigned CDR3 sequences along with most-parsimonious VDJ recombination scenarios. In a later analysis, each TCR beta chain was defined by its CDR3 amino acid sequence together with its V-gene family, and reads without a unique V-gene family were excluded. To address suspected cross-contamination and a sequencing artifact, a later analysis removed a few hundred highly shared, low-generation-probability nucleotide sequences. In a later analysis, a clonal expansion index was calculated for each public chain from normalized within-repertoire ranks of inferred template counts. A later analysis computed generation probabilities with a VDJ recombination model fitted to out-of-frame rearrangements, and checked the results against IGoR. In a later analysis, TCR-TCR, TCR-HLA and TCR-CMV co-occurrence was scored with hypergeometric tests, and a repertoire-size bias correction was applied to TCR pairs. False discovery rates were estimated in a later analysis by permuting HLA or CMV assignments 20 times. A later analysis grouped co-occurring TCRs with DBSCAN, adding TCRdist sequence similarity when clustering within HLA-allele-positive subsets. Co-occurrence clustering excluded repertoires with fewer than 30,000 or more than 120,000 public chains, plus five with anomalous nucleotide sharing. Imported from immuneACCESS, the table was reduced by TCRdb to in-frame sequences with V and J called. These copies leave out some clones; in studies compared against another copy, an unresolved V gene accounts for under half, and the cause of the remainder is not known. Clone size and the V and J calls come from that table; the DNA yielded D and trimming. Recorded for this sample are approximately 160,000 clones; 65% to 85% of them occurred a single time. Together, the top ten hold roughly 2.8% of the sample.

In regard to this clone: There is no known antigen for this receptor. The input lacks base qualities; no much larger clone sits a single base away.

Recombination linked TRBV4-1 to TRBJ2-1; a weak D assignment points to TRBD1 (8 bases agree). Sequencing was done on a sample of PBMCs. This TCR was sampled from a middle-aged woman in good health and CMV-seropositive. In nucleotide form, the sequence is TGCGCCAGCAGCTCTCAGACAGGGGAGGGTTTCCAGTTCTTC. This encodes CASSSQTGEGFQFF.